This TCR beta chain originates from a study of metastatic and nonmetastatic thyroid tumors. In the original analysis: A papillary thyroid cancer distant-metastasis classifier was built from CDR3 differences across clinicopathological groups. With MiXCR, TCRdb called clones anew from the PCR reads. What appears here as the V and J calls and clone size reflects TCRdb's work, not the paper's. The repertoire includes about 32,000 clones, 7% to 8% of them detected once, and around 45% sits in the top ten. In this sample, this clone turned up many times. Patients were all untreated before their thyroid surgery. V was pared by 0 bases and J by 0 bases, with 13 bases between. This CDR3 comprises 16 residues. Germline lookup yields CDR1 DFQATT and CDR2 SNEGSKA (reference sequence).

Material for sequencing was blood. This receptor was identified in a female donor with papillary thyroid cancer or a benign thyroid nodule (not recorded which). Some clones in this sample may be carry-over from other donors' samples. J is TRBJ2-3 and V is TRBV20-1, with D maybe TRBD2 (7 bases). Here the CDR3 reads CSARDLGGPSTDTQYF. CDR3 in DNA: TGCAGTGCTAGAGATTTGGGGGGGCCTAGCACAGATACGCAGTATTTT.